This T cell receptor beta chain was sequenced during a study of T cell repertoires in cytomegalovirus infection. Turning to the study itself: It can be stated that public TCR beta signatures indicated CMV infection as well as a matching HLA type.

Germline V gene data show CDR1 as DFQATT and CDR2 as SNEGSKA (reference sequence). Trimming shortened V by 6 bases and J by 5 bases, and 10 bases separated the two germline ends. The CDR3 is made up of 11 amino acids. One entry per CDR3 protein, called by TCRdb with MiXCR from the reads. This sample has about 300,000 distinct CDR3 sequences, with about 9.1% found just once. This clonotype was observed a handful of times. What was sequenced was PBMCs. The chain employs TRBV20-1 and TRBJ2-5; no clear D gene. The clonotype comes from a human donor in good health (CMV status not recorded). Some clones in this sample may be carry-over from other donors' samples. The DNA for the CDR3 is TGCAGTGCCCTTGGCCATGAGACCCAGTACTTC. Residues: CSALGHETQYF.